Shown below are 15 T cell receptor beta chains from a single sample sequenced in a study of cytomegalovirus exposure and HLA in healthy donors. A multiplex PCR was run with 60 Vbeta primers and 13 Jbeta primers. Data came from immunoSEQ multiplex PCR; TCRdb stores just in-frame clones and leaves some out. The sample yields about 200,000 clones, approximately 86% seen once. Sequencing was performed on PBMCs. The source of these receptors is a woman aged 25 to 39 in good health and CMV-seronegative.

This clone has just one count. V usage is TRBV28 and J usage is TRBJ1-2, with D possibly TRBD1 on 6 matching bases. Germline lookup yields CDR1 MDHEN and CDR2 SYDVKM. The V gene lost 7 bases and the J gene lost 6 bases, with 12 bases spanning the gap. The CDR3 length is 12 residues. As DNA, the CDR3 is TGTGCCAGCACCTTACAGGGCCATGGCTACACCTTC. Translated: CASTLQGHGYTF.

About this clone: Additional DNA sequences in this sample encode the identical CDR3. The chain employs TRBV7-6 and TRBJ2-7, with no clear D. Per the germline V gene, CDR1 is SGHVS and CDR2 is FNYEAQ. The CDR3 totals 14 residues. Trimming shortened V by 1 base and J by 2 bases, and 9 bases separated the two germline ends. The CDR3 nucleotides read TGTGCCAGCAGCTTAGGATTAGCAGCCTACGAGCAGTACTTC. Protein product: CASSLGLAAYEQYF.

CDR3 region: CASIPFRGQDNYGYTF. CDR3 bases: TGTGCCAGCATCCCTTTTCGAGGGCAGGATAACTATGGCTACACCTTC. The chain joins TRBV7-8 to TRBJ1-2; D not certain. V was cut by 7 bases and J by 1 base, with 19 bases left in between. This CDR3 is 16 amino acids long. Germline values: CDR1 SGHVS, CDR2 FQNEAQ.

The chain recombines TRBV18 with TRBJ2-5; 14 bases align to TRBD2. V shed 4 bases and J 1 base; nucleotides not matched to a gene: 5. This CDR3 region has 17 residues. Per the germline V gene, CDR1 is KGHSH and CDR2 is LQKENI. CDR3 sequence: CASSLGLAGGPQETQYF. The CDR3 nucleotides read TGTGCCAGCTCACTTGGACTAGCGGGAGGCCCCCAAGAGACCCAGTACTTC.

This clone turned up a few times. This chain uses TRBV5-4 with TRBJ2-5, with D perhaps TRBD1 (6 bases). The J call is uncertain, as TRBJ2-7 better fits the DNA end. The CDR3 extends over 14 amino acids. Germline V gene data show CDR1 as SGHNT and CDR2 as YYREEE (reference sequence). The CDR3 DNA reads TGTGCCAGCAGCTTGGGACAGGACTCCTACGAGCAGTACTTC. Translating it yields CASSLGQDSYEQYF.

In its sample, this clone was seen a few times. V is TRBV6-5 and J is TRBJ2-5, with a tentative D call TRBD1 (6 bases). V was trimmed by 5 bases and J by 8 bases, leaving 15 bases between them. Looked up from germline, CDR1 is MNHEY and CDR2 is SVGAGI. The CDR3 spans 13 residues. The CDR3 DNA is TGTGCCAGCAGTGAAGGCCGGACAGCTACCCAGTACTTC. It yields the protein CASSEGRTATQYF.

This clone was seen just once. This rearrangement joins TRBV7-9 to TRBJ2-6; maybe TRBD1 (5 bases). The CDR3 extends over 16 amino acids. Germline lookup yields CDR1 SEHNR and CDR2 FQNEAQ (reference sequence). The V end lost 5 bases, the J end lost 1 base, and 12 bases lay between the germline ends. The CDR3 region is CASSPRGTSGANVLTF. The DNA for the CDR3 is TGTGCCAGCAGCCCAAGGGGTACGTCTGGGGCCAACGTCCTGACTTTC.

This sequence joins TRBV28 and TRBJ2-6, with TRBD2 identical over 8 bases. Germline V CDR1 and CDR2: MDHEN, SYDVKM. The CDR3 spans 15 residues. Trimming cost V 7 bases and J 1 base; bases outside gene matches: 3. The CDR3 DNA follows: TGTGCCAGCACCTTAGCGGGGTCTGGGGCCAACGTCCTGACTTTC. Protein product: CASTLAGSGANVLTF.

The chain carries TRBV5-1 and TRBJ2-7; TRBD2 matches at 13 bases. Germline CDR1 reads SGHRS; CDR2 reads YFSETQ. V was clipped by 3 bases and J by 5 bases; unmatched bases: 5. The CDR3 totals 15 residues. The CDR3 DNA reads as TGCGCCAGCAGCTCCGGACTAGCGGGGGCCAACGAGCAGTACTTC. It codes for CASSSGLAGANEQYF. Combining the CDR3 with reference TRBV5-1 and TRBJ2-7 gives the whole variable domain KAGVTQTPRYLIKTRGQQVTLSCSPISGHRSVSWYQQTPGQGLQFLFEYFSETQRNKGNFPGRFSGRQFSNSRSEMNVSTLELGDSALYLCASSSGLAGANEQYFGPGTRLTVT.

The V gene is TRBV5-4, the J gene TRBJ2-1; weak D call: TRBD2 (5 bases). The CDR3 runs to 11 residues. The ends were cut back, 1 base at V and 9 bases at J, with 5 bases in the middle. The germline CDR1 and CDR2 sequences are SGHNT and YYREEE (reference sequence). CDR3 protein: CASSLSGEQFF. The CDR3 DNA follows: TGTGCCAGCAGCTTGAGCGGTGAGCAGTTCTTC.

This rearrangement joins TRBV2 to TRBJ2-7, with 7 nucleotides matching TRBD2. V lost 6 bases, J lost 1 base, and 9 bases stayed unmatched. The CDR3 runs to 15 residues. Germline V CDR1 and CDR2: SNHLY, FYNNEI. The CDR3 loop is CASRSTSALSYEQYF. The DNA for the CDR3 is TGTGCCAGCAGGAGCACTAGCGCCTTATCCTACGAGCAGTACTTC.

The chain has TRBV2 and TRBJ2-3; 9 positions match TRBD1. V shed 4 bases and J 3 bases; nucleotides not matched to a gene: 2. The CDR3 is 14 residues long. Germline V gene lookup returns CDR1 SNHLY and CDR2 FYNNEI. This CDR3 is CASSGQGGTDTQYF. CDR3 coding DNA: TGTGCCAGCAGTGGACAGGGGGGGACAGATACGCAGTATTTT.

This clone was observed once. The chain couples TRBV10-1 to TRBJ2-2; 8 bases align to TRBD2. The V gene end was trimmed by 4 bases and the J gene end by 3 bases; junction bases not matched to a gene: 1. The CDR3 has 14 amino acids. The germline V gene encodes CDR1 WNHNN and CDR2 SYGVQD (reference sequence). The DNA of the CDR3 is TGCGCCAGCAGTGCAGCGGGAGACACCGGGGAGCTGTTTTTT. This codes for CASSAAGDTGELFF.

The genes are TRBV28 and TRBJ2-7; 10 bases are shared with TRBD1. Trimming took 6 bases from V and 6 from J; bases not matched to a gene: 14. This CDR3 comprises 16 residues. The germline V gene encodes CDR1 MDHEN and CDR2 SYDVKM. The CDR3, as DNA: TGTGCCAGCAGCCCAAACACCGGGACAGGGGCCTTCGAGCAGTACTTC. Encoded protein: CASSPNTGTGAFEQYF.

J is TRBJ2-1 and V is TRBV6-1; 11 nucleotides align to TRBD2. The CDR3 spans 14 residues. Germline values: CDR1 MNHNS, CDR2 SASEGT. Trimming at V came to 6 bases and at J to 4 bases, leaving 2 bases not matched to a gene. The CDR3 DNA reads TGTGCCAGCAGGCCTAGCGGGGGGTACAATGAGCAGTTCTTC. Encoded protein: CASRPSGGYNEQFF.